What follows are 17 T cell receptor beta chains derived from one specimen sequenced in a study of cytomegalovirus exposure and HLA in healthy donors. The PCR ran on 60 Vbeta and 13 Jbeta primers. Using immunoSEQ multiplex PCR, the repertoire was profiled, and TCRdb retains in-frame clones only, with some absent. Here the sample spans roughly 190,000 clones, roughly 73% being singletons. The sample comprised PBMCs. Receptors were obtained from a woman aged 25 to 45 in good health and CMV-seronegative.

The chain carries TRBV27 and TRBJ2-7; 11 bases align to TRBD1. V shed 7 bases, J shed 1 base, and the junction held 3 bases outside the gene matches. Germline V lookup: CDR1 MNHEY, CDR2 SMNVEV (reference sequence). The CDR3 is made up of 14 amino acids. The CDR3 is CASKGTGGSYEQYF. The DNA of the CDR3 is TGTGCCAGCAAAGGGACAGGGGGTTCCTACGAGCAGTACTTC.

J is TRBJ1-2 and V is TRBV7-2, with D perhaps TRBD1 (5 bases). V lost 3 bases and J 4 bases, leaving 12 bases between the germline ends. Germline-derived CDR1 and CDR2 are SGHTA and FQGNSA. This CDR3 is 14 amino acids long. The CDR3 spells CASSLSDSVYGYTF. CDR3 in DNA: TGTGCCAGCAGCTTGTCAGACAGCGTCTATGGCTACACCTTC.

A single count supports this clone. J is TRBJ1-1 and V is TRBV7-9, with D tentatively TRBD1 (6 bases). This CDR3 is 12 amino acids long. Germline V gene data show CDR1 as SEHNR and CDR2 as FQNEAQ (reference sequence). Trimming removed 5 bases at V and 4 bases at J, with 8 bases between. CDR3 nucleotides: TGTGCCAGCAGCACACAGGGCACTGAAGCTTTCTTT. Its translation is CASSTQGTEAFF.

The chain recombines TRBV5-5 with TRBJ1-5, with D possibly matching TRBD1 (5 bases). The CDR3 is 16 residues long. V was trimmed by 0 bases and J by 0 bases, leaving 10 bases between them. Looked up from germline, CDR1 is SGHKS and CDR2 is YYEKEE (reference sequence). The CDR3: CASSLGQSNSNQPQHF. As DNA, the CDR3 is TGTGCCAGCAGCTTGGGACAGTCGAATAGCAATCAGCCCCAGCATTTT.

J is TRBJ2-7 and V is TRBV21-1; no check of the table's D call, TRBD2, against the DNA was made. TRBV21-1 is described as a pseudogene. This CDR3 is built from 19 residues. In DNA form, the CDR3 reads TGTGCCAGCAGCAAAGAGAAGAGGACTAGCGGATGTTCAAGCTACGAGCAGTACTTC. Translated, it gives CASSKEKRTSGCSSYEQYF.

CDR3 DNA: TGCGCCAGCAGCCAAGGGACTAGAGTCCAAGAGACCCAGTACTTC. This encodes CASSQGTRVQETQYF. The chain carries TRBV4-1 and TRBJ2-5; 7 nucleotides match TRBD2. J gave up 1 base and V 1 base, and 3 bases lay outside the gene matches. Germline V CDR1 and CDR2: MGHRA, YSYEKL. CDR3 length: 15 residues.

The chain recombines TRBV5-4 with TRBJ2-2; D is undetermined. The CDR3 is 15 residues long. Germline V CDR1 and CDR2: SGHNT, YYREEE (reference sequence). V gave up 6 bases and J gave up 1 base, with 13 bases separating them. DNA of the CDR3: TGTGCCAGCACCCGCGGAAACAAGAACACCGGGGAGCTGTTTTTT. Amino acids: CASTRGNKNTGELFF.

The rearrangement uses TRBV7-8 and TRBJ2-1, with 9 bases identical to TRBD2. V lost 1 base to trimming and J lost 8 bases; unmatched junction nucleotides: 9. CDR3 length: 16 amino acids. Per the germline V gene, CDR1 is SGHVS and CDR2 is FQNEAQ. The CDR3 reads CASSLEAGGLLDEQFF. CDR3 in DNA: TGTGCCAGCAGCTTAGAGGCGGGAGGGTTATTGGATGAGCAGTTCTTC.

V and J are TRBV5-6 and TRBJ2-1; TRBD1 might be the D (6 bases). This CDR3 is 13 amino acids long. Per germline, CDR1 SGHDT and CDR2 YYEEEE. Trimming removed 4 bases at V and 9 bases at J, with 14 bases between. CDR3 loop: CASSDVRGGEQFF. The CDR3, as DNA: TGTGCCAGCAGCGACGTACGAGGGGGTGAGCAGTTCTTC.

This clone was picked up one time. This chain connects TRBV5-1 to TRBJ1-1; perhaps TRBD1 as D (6 bases). Germline CDR1 and CDR2: SGHRS and YFSETQ. The CDR3 covers 14 residues. With 4 bases removed from V and 2 bases from J, the gap between germline ends came to 12 bases. The DNA for the CDR3 is TGCGCCAGCAGCCAGGGACAAATTAACACTGAAGCTTTCTTT. This translates into CASSQGQINTEAFF.

This clone was detected only a few times. The V and J genes are TRBV19 and TRBJ2-3, with 8 bases that match TRBD2. Germline loops: CDR1 LNHDA, CDR2 SQIVND (reference sequence). The CDR3 runs 17 residues. V lost 0 bases and J lost 3; bases outside the gene matches: 8. This CDR3 is CASSIDLGAGGTDTQYF. The CDR3 region has the DNA TGTGCCAGTAGTATAGATCTGGGGGCGGGGGGTACAGATACGCAGTATTTT.

This clone was recorded at least ten times. The same CDR3 is also encoded by other DNA sequences in this sample. The chain combines TRBV4-1 with TRBJ1-1, with D maybe TRBD1 (6 bases). The V gene lost 6 bases and the J gene lost 1 base, with 12 bases spanning the gap. Germline CDR1 reads MGHRA; CDR2 reads YSYEKL. The CDR3 sequence is 14 residues long. The CDR3 DNA follows: TGCGCCAGCAGGGGGACACTAAAGAACACTGAAGCTTTCTTT. Encoded protein: CASRGTLKNTEAFF.

V usage is TRBV5-3 and J usage is TRBJ2-7, with 7 nucleotides matching TRBD1. TRBV5-3 falls under the ORF class, with uncertain function. V was pared by 5 bases and J by 0 bases, with 8 bases of the junction left unmatched. The CDR3 is 15 amino acids. CDR3 DNA: TGTGCCAGAAGGGCCGTACAGGGGATCTCCTACGAGCAGTACTTC. Protein: CARRAVQGISYEQYF.

The table lists this clone with a count of one. The V and J genes are TRBV10-3 and TRBJ2-2, with 9 bases fitting TRBD2. This CDR3 comprises 15 residues. With 6 bases clipped from V and 3 bases from J, the junction kept 5 bases outside the gene matches. The germline gives CDR1 ENHRY, CDR2 SYGVKD. The CDR3 DNA reads TGTGCCATCAGCGGTAGCGGGAGAGACACCGGGGAGCTGTTTTTT. Translation gives CAISGSGRDTGELFF.

This chain connects TRBV9 to TRBJ1-1; 8 bases fit TRBD1. The junction had 6 bases not matched to a gene; V was cut back by 0 bases and J by 5 bases. This CDR3 spans 15 amino acids. Germline CDR1 SGDLS, CDR2 YYNGEE. The CDR3 DNA follows: TGTGCCAGCAGCGTAGAGGGCAGGGGGCAGACTGAAGCTTTCTTT. Translation: CASSVEGRGQTEAFF.

This clone was seen more than once but under ten times. The chain uses TRBV18 and TRBJ1-1, with D maybe TRBD1 (6 bases). This CDR3 is 12 amino acids long. V lost 6 bases to trimming and J lost 4 bases, with 9 bases between them. The germline V gene encodes CDR1 KGHSH and CDR2 LQKENI. CDR3 amino acids: CASSKGGTEAFF. CDR3 bases: TGTGCCAGCTCCAAAGGGGGCACTGAAGCTTTCTTT.

The gene calls are TRBV7-9 and TRBJ2-1, with D tentatively TRBD1 (6 bases). V shed 7 bases and J shed 3 bases, with 19 bases lying between them. This CDR3 contains 16 residues. Germline CDR1 and CDR2: SEHNR and FQNEAQ (reference sequence). The CDR3 DNA is TGTGCCAGCACCAACGACGGGACACATATCTACAATGAGCAGTTCTTC. Amino acids: CASTNDGTHIYNEQFF.